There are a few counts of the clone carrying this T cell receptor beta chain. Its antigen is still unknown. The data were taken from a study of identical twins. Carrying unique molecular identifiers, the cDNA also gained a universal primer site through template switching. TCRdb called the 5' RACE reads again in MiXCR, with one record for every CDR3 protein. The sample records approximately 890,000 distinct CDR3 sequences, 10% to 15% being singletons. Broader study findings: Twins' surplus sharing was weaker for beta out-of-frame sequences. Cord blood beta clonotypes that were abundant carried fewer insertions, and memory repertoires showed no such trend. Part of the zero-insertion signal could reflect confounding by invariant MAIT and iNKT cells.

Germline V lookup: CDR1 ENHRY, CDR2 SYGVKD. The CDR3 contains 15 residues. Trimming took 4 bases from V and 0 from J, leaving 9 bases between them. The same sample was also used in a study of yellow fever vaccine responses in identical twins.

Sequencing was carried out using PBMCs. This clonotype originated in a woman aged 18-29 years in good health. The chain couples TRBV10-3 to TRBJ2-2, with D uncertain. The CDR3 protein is CAISGWESNTGELFF. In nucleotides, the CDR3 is TGTGCCATCAGTGGCTGGGAATCGAACACCGGGGAGCTGTTTTTT.